Each of the 3 T cell receptor beta chains below was sequenced from the same sample in a study of response to subunit inactivated influenza vaccine. TCRdb re-called the RT-PCR reads through MiXCR, storing one row per CDR3 protein. The profile shows hundreds of thousands of distinct CDR3 sequences, approximately 14% of them singletons. The input for sequencing was PBMCs from blood, taken around 15 days before vaccination. The receptors come from a man aged 45-60 years who received an inactivated influenza vaccine.

The V and J genes are TRBV3-1 and TRBJ2-4; tentatively, D is TRBD1 or TRBD2 (5 bases each). The CDR3 has 13 residues. The ends were cut back, 7 bases at V and 4 bases at J, with 11 bases in the middle. Germline CDR1 and CDR2: LGHDT and YNNKEL (reference sequence). The CDR3 DNA sequence: TGTGCCAGCACCCCAGAGGGGAAAAACATTCAGTACTTC. As protein: CASTPEGKNIQYF.

This clonotype was seen more than once but under ten times. The chain employs TRBV7-2 and TRBJ2-3; possibly TRBD1 or TRBD2 for D (5 bases each). This CDR3 spans 14 amino acids. V lost 5 bases and J 8 bases, leaving 17 bases between the germline ends. The germline V gene has CDR1 SGHTA and CDR2 FQGNSA. CDR3 in amino acids: CASSPMRGAATQYF. The CDR3 DNA reads TGTGCCAGCAGCCCCATGAGAGGGGCGGCTACGCAGTATTTT. The variable domain in full, with the rest retrieved from reference TRBV7-2 and TRBJ2-3, is GAGVSQSPSNKVTEKGKDVELRCDPISGHTALYWYRQSLGQGLEFLIYFQGNSAPDKSGLPSDRFSAERTGGSVSTLTIQRTQQEDSAVYLCASSPMRGAATQYFGPGTRLTVL.

CDR3 DNA sequence: TGTGCCAGCATATCTGGGACACAGTTCACAGATACGCAGTATTTT. Translation gives CASISGTQFTDTQYF. The J gene is TRBJ2-3, the V gene TRBV6-1; weak D call: TRBD1 (6 bases). The CDR3 is made up of 15 amino acids. CDR1 is MNHNS, CDR2 SASEGT, per germline. With 7 bases removed from V and 2 bases from J, the gap between germline ends came to 16 bases.